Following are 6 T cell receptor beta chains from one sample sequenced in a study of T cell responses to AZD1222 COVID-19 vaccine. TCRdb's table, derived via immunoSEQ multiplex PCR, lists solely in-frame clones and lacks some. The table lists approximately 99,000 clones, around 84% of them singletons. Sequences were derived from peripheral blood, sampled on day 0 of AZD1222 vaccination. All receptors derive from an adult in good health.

CDR3 DNA: TGTGCCAGCAGCCTGCAGGGTTTCAATCAGCCCCAGCATTTT. This gives the protein CASSLQGFNQPQHF. The chain combines TRBV7-2 with TRBJ1-5; TRBD1 might be the D (5 bases). CDR1 is SGHTA, CDR2 FQGNSA, per germline. The CDR3 runs 14 residues. V lost 5 bases, J lost 3 bases, and 11 bases lay in between. The whole variable domain, remainder taken from reference TRBV7-2 and TRBJ1-5, is GAGVSQSPSNKVTEKGKDVELRCDPISGHTALYWYRQSLGQGLEFLIYFQGNSAPDKSGLPSDRFSAERTGGSVSTLTIQRTQQEDSAVYLCASSLQGFNQPQHFGDGTRLSIL.

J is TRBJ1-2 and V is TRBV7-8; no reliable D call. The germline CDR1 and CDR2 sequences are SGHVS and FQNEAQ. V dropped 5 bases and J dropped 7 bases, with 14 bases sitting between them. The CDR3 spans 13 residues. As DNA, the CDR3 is TGTGCCAGCAGCCATTCCTGGAGGGCTGGCTACACCTTC. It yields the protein CASSHSWRAGYTF.

CDR3 residues: CASSFFIRDNSPLHF. CDR3 nucleotides: TGTGCCAGCAGCTTTTTCATTCGGGATAATTCACCCCTCCACTTT. The V call is TRBV7-2, the J call TRBJ1-6; D is unresolved. Germline CDR1 and CDR2: SGHTA and FQGNSA. Between the trimmed V and J ends, which lost 3 bases and 5 bases, there was a span of 11 bases. This CDR3 region has 15 residues.

This CDR3 is CASSAFSDTYTDTQYF. CDR3 sequence (DNA): TGTGCCAGCAGTGCGTTTTCGGACACTTACACAGATACGCAGTATTTT. The chain uses TRBV28 and TRBJ2-3; D perhaps matches TRBD1 (5 bases). The ends were cut back, 5 bases at V and 2 bases at J, with 17 bases in the middle. This CDR3 has 16 residues. Germline V gene data show CDR1 as MDHEN and CDR2 as SYDVKM.

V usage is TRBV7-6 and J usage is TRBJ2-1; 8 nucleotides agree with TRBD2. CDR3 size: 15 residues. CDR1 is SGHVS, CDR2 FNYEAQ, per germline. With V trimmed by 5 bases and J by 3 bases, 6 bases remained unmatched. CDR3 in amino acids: CASSPLAGIYNEQFF. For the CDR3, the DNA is TGTGCCAGCAGCCCATTAGCGGGAATCTACAATGAGCAGTTCTTC.

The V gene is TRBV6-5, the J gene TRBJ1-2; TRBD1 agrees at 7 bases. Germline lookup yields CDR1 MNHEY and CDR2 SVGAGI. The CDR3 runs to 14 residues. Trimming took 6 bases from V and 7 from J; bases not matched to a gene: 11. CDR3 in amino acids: CASRDWTGRSGYTF. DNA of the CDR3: TGTGCCAGCAGGGATTGGACAGGCAGATCTGGCTACACCTTC.